One sample yielded the 12 T cell receptor beta chains listed below, sequenced in a study of cytomegalovirus exposure and HLA in healthy donors (dated by TCRdb to 2016 to 2017). Library preparation employed the immunoSEQ multiplex PCR assay. The clones in this table, taken by TCRdb from immuneACCESS, are in-frame only. Not every clone is retained; where verified, under half of the shortfall comes from an unresolved V gene, and the cause of the rest is unknown. This sample has fewer than 200,000 clones in its table, and approximately 87% of those were observed once. The ten largest clones add up to 1.4% of the sample. The sample taken for sequencing was PBMCs. Receptor source: a woman aged 25-40 years in good health and CMV-seronegative.

V and J are TRBV5-1 and TRBJ2-6; 7 positions agree with TRBD2. Trimming cost V 0 bases and J 0 bases; bases outside gene matches: 0. CDR1 is SGHRS, CDR2 YFSETQ, per germline. This CDR3 comprises 16 residues. DNA for the CDR3: TGCGCCAGCAGCTTGGGCGGGAGCTCTGGGGCCAACGTCCTGACTTTC. Its protein is CASSLGGSSGANVLTF.

The chain has TRBV4-2 and TRBJ1-2, with no clear D. The germline V and J ends were trimmed by 5 bases and 6 bases, with 13 bases remaining between them. This CDR3 is 13 amino acids long. Germline V CDR1 and CDR2: LGHNA, YNFKEQ. Written as DNA, the CDR3 is TGTGCCAGCAGCGGGAAGGAGGACGATGGCTACACCTTC. Translating it yields CASSGKEDDGYTF.

CDR3 nucleotides: TGTGCCAGCAGCTTATTGAGGCTAGCCTACAATGAGCAGTTCTTC. Amino acid sequence: CASSLLRLAYNEQFF. This chain links TRBV13 with TRBJ2-1; D gene ambiguous. CDR1 is PRHDT, CDR2 FYEKMQ, per germline (reference sequence). Trimming removed 2 bases from V and 2 bases from J, with 10 bases in between. This CDR3 has 15 residues.

The chain joins TRBV15 to TRBJ1-1, with D perhaps TRBD1 (6 bases). Germline V gives CDR1 LNHNV, CDR2 YYDKDF (reference sequence). The CDR3 contains 15 residues. Trimming removed 3 bases at V and 4 bases at J, with 15 bases between. This chain's CDR3 is CATSRLQGDGTEAFF. CDR3 coding DNA: TGTGCCACCAGCAGGTTACAGGGAGACGGCACTGAAGCTTTCTTT.

The rearrangement uses TRBV6-5 and TRBJ1-2; 7 bases are shared with TRBD1. Trimming at V came to 3 bases and at J to 1 base, leaving 2 bases not matched to a gene. Germline assignment: CDR1 MNHEY and CDR2 SVGAGI. CDR3 length: 14 amino acids. The CDR3 sequence is CASSYGDSNYGYTF. Written as DNA, the CDR3 is TGTGCCAGCAGTTATGGGGACAGTAACTATGGCTACACCTTC.

This chain connects TRBV6-5 to TRBJ2-5, with D perhaps matching TRBD2 (7 bases). The CDR3 has 13 amino acids. Deletions cut 5 bases from V and 3 bases from J, with 10 bases between. Germline CDR1 is MNHEY and CDR2 is SVGAGI. This CDR3 reads CASSIGGEETQYF. CDR3 coding DNA: TGTGCCAGCAGTATAGGGGGGGAAGAGACCCAGTACTTC.

The chain recombines TRBV5-6 with TRBJ1-1; D is undetermined. Trimming left V 2 bases short and J 5 bases short, with 16 bases between. Germline V gives CDR1 SGHDT, CDR2 YYEEEE. CDR3 length equals 15 residues. The CDR3 sequence is CASSFSKTWRTEAFF. In DNA, the CDR3 is TGTGCCAGCAGCTTTTCCAAAACCTGGAGGACTGAAGCTTTCTTT.

This clone was counted once. The chain joins TRBV6-1 to TRBJ2-6; 11 bases line up with TRBD1. V was clipped by 5 bases and J by 7 bases; unmatched bases: 4. Germline-derived CDR1 and CDR2 are MNHNS and SASEGT. CDR3 size: 15 residues. This chain's CDR3 is CASSKGTGGANVLTF. CDR3 in DNA: TGTGCCAGCAGTAAGGGGACAGGGGGAGCCAACGTCCTGACTTTC.

The V gene is TRBV5-4, the J gene TRBJ2-5; 8 bases agree with TRBD1. The CDR3 loop spans 16 amino acids. Germline CDR1 reads SGHNT; CDR2 reads YYREEE (reference sequence). The junction had 10 bases not matched to a gene; V was cut back by 2 bases and J by 4 bases. CDR3 protein: CASSFSAGGAGETQYF. CDR3 nucleotides: TGTGCCAGCAGCTTTTCGGCAGGGGGCGCCGGAGAGACCCAGTACTTC.

The count of this clone is one. The chain uses TRBV7-9 and TRBJ2-2, with TRBD1 as a possible D gene (6 bases). Deletions cut 1 base from V and 5 bases from J, with 17 bases between. This CDR3 is 17 amino acids long. CDR1 and CDR2 (germline): SEHNR, FQNEAQ (reference sequence). In DNA form, the CDR3 reads TGTGCCAGCAGCTTAGAGGTCTGGGGGCGGAGTACCGGGGAGCTGTTTTTT. Translated: CASSLEVWGRSTGELFF.

The V call is TRBV19, the J call TRBJ1-1, with TRBD1 as a possible D gene (5 bases). Trimming removed 3 bases at V and 5 bases at J, with 16 bases between. CDR1 is LNHDA and CDR2 is SQIVND in the germline V gene (reference sequence). There are 15 residues in the CDR3. As DNA, the CDR3 is TGTGCCAGTAGTATGAGGTCCCAGGGTTGGACTGAAGCTTTCTTT. Protein: CASSMRSQGWTEAFF. Using reference TRBV19 and TRBJ1-1 for the parts outside the CDR3, the full variable domain is DGGITQSPKYLFRKEGQNVTLSCEQNLNHDAMYWYRQDPGQGLRLIYYSQIVNDFQKGDIAEGYSVSREKKESFPLTVTSAQKNPTAFYLCASSMRSQGWTEAFFGQGTRLTVV.

This chain uses TRBV29-1 with TRBJ2-2, with 7 bases aligning to TRBD1. Per the germline V gene, CDR1 is SQVTM and CDR2 is ANQGSEA. The CDR3 loop spans 13 amino acids. V was pared by 5 bases and J by 5 bases, with 5 bases of the junction left unmatched. The CDR3 is CSVKQGETGELFF. DNA for the CDR3: TGCAGCGTTAAGCAGGGGGAGACCGGGGAGCTGTTTTTT.